This T cell receptor (beta chain) was documented in a study of cytomegalovirus exposure and HLA in healthy donors. The CDR3 extends over 15 amino acids. Germline V gives CDR1 SGHRS, CDR2 YFSETQ. V was shortened by 0 bases and J by 4 bases, with 13 bases between the two germline ends. On this clone: The antigen is not known.

Whole-study results and caveats: HLA restriction was apparent for most CMV-associated TCR beta chains in a later analysis. An analysis done earlier found most TCR beta V segments productive about 87% or about 30% of the time. Altogether, around 160 TCR beta chains were recorded as cytomegalovirus-associated.

A multiplex PCR was run with 60 Vbeta primers and 13 Jbeta primers. Assay: immunoSEQ multiplex PCR; the TCRdb copy retains only in-frame clones and omits some. The profile shows about 160,000 clones, around four fifths of them singletons. The sequenced sample consisted of PBMCs. The TCR was taken from a female donor in good health and CMV-seronegative. The V and J genes are TRBV5-1 and TRBJ1-2; D remains ambiguous. CDR3 DNA sequence: TGCGCCAGCAGCTTGGAACGGGGAGGGTTCTATGGCTACACCTTC. Its protein is CASSLERGGFYGYTF.